Included here is one TCR beta chain sequence, with context. Germline CDR1 SGHTA, CDR2 FQGNSA. With V trimmed by 2 bases and J by 4 bases, 4 bases remained unmatched. CDR3 size: 15 residues. The data derive from a study of shared clonotypes between healthy human individuals. The method was immunoSEQ multiplex PCR; TCRdb's version includes in-frame clones alone and lacks a portion of them. The table shows 1 million to 1.2 million clones, with 70% to 80% occurring only once. V gene TRBV7-2 combines with J gene TRBJ2-1, with TRBD2 identical over 8 bases. Sequencing used memory CD4+ T cells from PBMCs. The subset here: CD45RA-negative fraction. The origin of this receptor is a man younger than 30 in good health. Some clones in this sample may be carry-over from other donors' samples. The CDR3 coding sequence is TGTGCCAGCAGCTTATCGGCGGGAGGTTACAATGAGCAGTTCTTC. Protein product: CASSLSAGGYNEQFF.